This record looks at one T cell receptor (beta chain) sequence and its context. With 60 Vbeta and 13 Jbeta primers, the PCR was carried out. TCRdb's copy holds only in-frame clones and misses some; the assay was immunoSEQ multiplex PCR. This table has around 200,000 clones, roughly four fifths appearing once. This record belongs to a study of cytomegalovirus exposure and HLA in healthy donors. Trimming left V 4 bases short and J 2 bases short, with 12 bases between. The CDR3 loop spans 15 amino acids. CDR1 and CDR2 (germline): SGHRS, YFSETQ. The sequenced sample was PBMCs. The chain links TRBV5-1 to TRBJ2-2, with D tentatively TRBD1 (6 bases). This sequence originates from a woman in her twenties or thirties in good health and CMV-seropositive. The chain's CDR3 is CASSTGQRNTGELFF. As DNA, the CDR3 is TGCGCCAGCAGCACCGGACAGCGCAACACCGGGGAGCTGTTTTTT.